This entry lists 26 T cell receptor beta chains sequenced from one sample in a study of blood T cell repertoires in COVID-19. TCRdb keeps only in-frame clones here, not all; method: immunoSEQ multiplex PCR. The sample yields roughly 50,000 clones, roughly nine tenths seen once. What was sequenced was peripheral blood. Source of these receptors: a woman in her sixties or seventies with active or convalescent COVID-19.

The genes are TRBV12-1 and TRBJ2-7; the listed D gene, TRBD2, was not tested against the DNA. TRBV12-1 is tagged as a pseudogene. CDR3 length: 15 residues. Written as DNA, the CDR3 is TGTGCCAGCAGCTCCGGGACTAGCGATACCTACGAGCAGTACTTC. It encodes CASSSGTSDTYEQYF.

This chain connects TRBV27 to TRBJ1-2, with 9 bases matching TRBD1. The CDR3 sequence is 14 residues long. The ends lost 5 bases at V and 7 bases at J; junction bases unmatched: 8. The germline gives CDR1 MNHEY, CDR2 SMNVEV (reference sequence). The CDR3 nucleotides are TGTGCCAGCAGTCCGAACAGGGGGCGGGGTGGCTACACCTTC. Translated: CASSPNRGRGGYTF.

This chain's CDR3 is CASSPTSPGGRQVEQYF. CDR3 coding DNA: TGCGCCAGCAGTCCCACCTCTCCCGGGGGGCGCCAGGTCGAGCAGTACTTC. This rearrangement joins TRBV23-1 to TRBJ2-7, with TRBD2 as a possible D gene (7 bases). TRBV23-1 is an open reading frame, and its role is uncertain. V was cut by 4 bases and J by 6 bases, with 25 bases left in between. This CDR3 comprises 17 residues.

The chain is built from TRBV7-2 and TRBJ2-7; the match to TRBD2 covers 12 bases. CDR3 length equals 17 residues. After removal of 7 bases from V and 2 bases from J, the junction contained 12 bases not matched to a gene. The germline CDR1 and CDR2 sequences are SGHTA and FQGNSA. The CDR3 spells CASNPSLAGGFPYEQYF. CDR3 nucleotide sequence: TGTGCCAGCAACCCCAGCCTAGCGGGAGGGTTTCCCTACGAGCAGTACTTC.

This chain uses TRBV7-3 with TRBJ2-2; D is possibly TRBD2 (5 bases). CDR1 SGHTA and CDR2 FQGTGA come from the germline V gene. V lost 5 bases, J lost 4 bases, and 17 bases lay in between. The CDR3 sequence is 16 residues long. The CDR3 DNA sequence: TGTGCCAGCAGCCCCAATCGGGGTTCAGGCACCGGGGAGCTGTTTTTT. Translation: CASSPNRGSGTGELFF.

This chain connects TRBV30 to TRBJ2-2, with D perhaps matching TRBD1 (6 bases). The V end lost 0 bases, the J end lost 0 bases, and 14 bases lay between the germline ends. CDR3 length: 17 amino acids. Germline assignment: CDR1 GTSNPN and CDR2 SVGIG (reference sequence). CDR3 protein: CAWSVRGYRANTGELFF. CDR3 DNA sequence: TGTGCCTGGAGTGTACGAGGATACAGGGCGAACACCGGGGAGCTGTTTTTT.

The J gene is TRBJ2-7, the V gene TRBV19; D possibly corresponds to TRBD1 (5 bases). V was trimmed by 1 base and J by 6 bases, leaving 10 bases between them. Germline-derived CDR1 and CDR2 are LNHDA and SQIVND (reference sequence). The CDR3 loop spans 13 amino acids. DNA of the CDR3: TGTGCCAGTAGTATAGCTTCAGGGCGCGAGCAGTACTTC. It specifies CASSIASGREQYF.

The rearrangement joins TRBV2 to TRBJ1-2; no firm D call. CDR1 is SNHLY and CDR2 is FYNNEI in the germline V gene. The CDR3 covers 14 residues. With 1 base removed from V and 1 base from J, the gap between germline ends came to 7 bases. The CDR3 nucleotides are TGTGCCAGCAGTGAAGTCAGTCTTAACTATGGCTACACCTTC. This gives the protein CASSEVSLNYGYTF.

V usage is TRBV18 and J usage is TRBJ2-3; 7 bases are shared with TRBD1. Germline CDR1 is KGHSH and CDR2 is LQKENI. Germline trimming cut 4 bases from V and 6 bases from J; bases unmatched to any gene: 7. This CDR3 region has 14 residues. In DNA, the CDR3 is TGTGCCAGCTCACGAGGTACAGGGGCGGATACGCAGTATTTT. This translates into CASSRGTGADTQYF.

The chain links TRBV19 to TRBJ2-3; 9 bases agree with TRBD1. Germline CDR1 LNHDA, CDR2 SQIVND (reference sequence). Unmatched junction bases numbered 8, after V lost 4 bases and J lost 3 bases. The CDR3 is 16 residues long. The CDR3 spells CASSTDRGGVTDTQYF. The CDR3 DNA is TGTGCCAGTAGTACGGACAGGGGAGGGGTGACAGATACGCAGTATTTT.

This clone was picked up one time. The chain recombines TRBV6-6 with TRBJ1-2; D possibly corresponds to TRBD1 (6 bases). V dropped 5 bases and J dropped 4 bases, with 14 bases sitting between them. From germline, CDR1 is MNHNY and CDR2 SVGAGI (reference sequence). The CDR3 has 14 residues. The CDR3 sequence: CASSPRQDVYGYTF. As DNA, the CDR3 is TGTGCCAGCAGTCCTAGACAGGATGTCTATGGCTACACCTTC.

Turning to this clone: Other nucleotide sequences in the sample specify the same CDR3. The chain links TRBV6-5 to TRBJ1-5, with 8 bases that match TRBD1. The junction had 4 bases not matched to a gene; V was cut back by 6 bases and J by 3 bases. The CDR3 loop spans 14 amino acids. CDR1 MNHEY and CDR2 SVGAGI come from the germline V gene. The CDR3: CASRGTGDNQPQHF. CDR3 DNA: TGTGCCAGCAGGGGGACAGGCGACAATCAGCCCCAGCATTTT.

The chain joins TRBV3-1 (or the pseudogene TRBV3-2) to TRBJ1-6, with D possibly being TRBD1 (5 bases). The V gene's germline CDR1 is LGHDT and CDR2 YNNKEL (reference sequence). V lost 4 bases to trimming and J lost 7 bases, with 11 bases between them. The length of the CDR3 is 14 residues. The CDR3 loop is CASSPRRGNSPLHF. DNA for the CDR3: TGTGCCAGCAGCCCTCGGCGGGGCAATTCACCCCTCCACTTT.

The rearrangement links TRBV6-2 or TRBV6-3 to TRBJ1-1; 8 bases agree with TRBD1. This CDR3 contains 15 residues. V shed 5 bases, J shed 1 base, and the junction held 6 bases outside the gene matches. In germline, CDR1 is MNHEY, CDR2 SVGEGT. The DNA of the CDR3 is TGTGCCAGCAGTCCCTACGGACAGGGGAACACTGAAGCTTTCTTT. Translation gives CASSPYGQGNTEAFF.

The rearrangement links TRBV6-5 to TRBJ1-3; tentatively, D is TRBD1 (6 bases). CDR3 length equals 15 residues. V lost 11 bases and J lost 4, with 21 bases in between. CDR1 MNHEY and CDR2 SVGAGI come from the germline V gene. The CDR3 here is CAATRPGAPGNTIYF. CDR3 DNA sequence: TGTGCCGCCACCCGCCCAGGGGCTCCAGGAAACACCATATATTTT.

The CDR3 nucleotides are TGTGCCAGCAGTGCCGGGACAGTTAATGAAAAACTGTTTTTT. It translates to CASSAGTVNEKLFF. The chain combines TRBV28 with TRBJ1-4; 7 nucleotides match TRBD1. This CDR3 is built from 14 residues. Germline V gene sequence: CDR1 MDHEN, CDR2 SYDVKM. V shed 5 bases and J 4 bases; nucleotides not matched to a gene: 4.

CDR3 in DNA: TGTGCCAGCAGCCAGCGACTTAGTCCCAATTCACCCCTCCACTTT. Amino acids: CASSQRLSPNSPLHF. The chain is built from TRBV3-1 (or the pseudogene TRBV3-2) and TRBJ1-6; no clear D gene. CDR3 length equals 15 residues. The V gene lost 3 bases and the J gene lost 7 bases, with 13 bases spanning the gap. CDR1 is LGHDT, CDR2 YNNKEL, per germline (reference sequence).

The chain carries TRBV10-3 and TRBJ2-1; perhaps TRBD1 as D (5 bases). The CDR3 consists of 13 residues. The germline V gene has CDR1 ENHRY and CDR2 SYGVKD. Deletions cut 7 bases from V and 7 bases from J, with 14 bases between. CDR3 bases: TGTGCCATCAAAGGGCAGGGATCGAATGAGCAGTTCTTC. It encodes CAIKGQGSNEQFF.

This clone was recorded a few times. The chain combines TRBV18 with TRBJ1-6; D might be TRBD1 (5 bases). The germline gives CDR1 KGHSH, CDR2 LQKENI. Between the trimmed V and J ends, which lost 1 base and 8 bases, there was a span of 18 bases. The CDR3 extends over 17 amino acids. Written as DNA, the CDR3 is TGTGCCAGCTCACCACTTATGTCCGGAGGGGCTGATTCACCCCTCCACTTT. Encoded protein: CASSPLMSGGADSPLHF.

This chain joins TRBV7-9 and TRBJ2-7; weak D call: TRBD2 (5 bases). The CDR3 contains 13 residues. V was trimmed by 4 bases and J by 5 bases, leaving 12 bases between them. Germline loops: CDR1 SEHNR, CDR2 FQNEAQ (reference sequence). The CDR3 sequence: CASSSTRADEQYF. The CDR3 DNA is TGTGCCAGCAGCTCTACTCGAGCGGACGAGCAGTACTTC.

The chain links TRBV7-9 to TRBJ2-1; 8 bases match TRBD2. The V gene's germline CDR1 is SEHNR and CDR2 FQNEAQ (reference sequence). The V and J ends lost 5 bases and 0 bases, in that order; junction bases with no gene match: 9. The CDR3 has 17 residues. CDR3 sequence reads: CASSPRYRGGSYNEQFF. The CDR3 DNA follows: TGTGCCAGCAGCCCCAGGTACCGGGGGGGCTCCTACAATGAGCAGTTCTTC.

The V call is TRBV5-1, the J call TRBJ1-5; the D gene is possibly TRBD1 (5 bases). This CDR3 has 14 residues. Germline lookup yields CDR1 SGHRS and CDR2 YFSETQ. Trimming removed 2 bases from V and 5 bases from J, with 11 bases in between. The CDR3 sequence is CASSFTGGHQPQHF. CDR3 coding DNA: TGCGCCAGCAGCTTTACGGGGGGACATCAGCCCCAGCATTTT.

The V call is TRBV28, the J call TRBJ1-1, with D maybe TRBD1 (5 bases). The CDR3 extends over 15 amino acids. The V end was cut by 7 bases, the J end by 4 bases, with 19 bases between. Germline V gene data show CDR1 as MDHEN and CDR2 as SYDVKM. The CDR3 nucleotides are TGTGCCAGCACCACTCCCCCGGGGGTAGGCACTGAAGCTTTCTTT. Its translation is CASTTPPGVGTEAFF.

The chain links TRBV28 to TRBJ1-5; D perhaps matches TRBD1 (5 bases). Looked up from germline, CDR1 is MDHEN and CDR2 is SYDVKM. V was cut by 1 base and J by 1 base, with 8 bases left in between. There are 15 residues in the CDR3. CDR3 in DNA: TGTGCCAGCAGTTTATTAGCAGGGAGCAATCAGCCCCAGCATTTT. Translation gives CASSLLAGSNQPQHF. The full variable domain, in which reference TRBV28 and TRBJ1-5 provide the parts outside the CDR3, is DVKVTQSSRYLVKRTGEKVFLECVQDMDHENMFWYRQDPGLGLRLIYFSYDVKMKEKGDIPEGYSVSREKKERFSLILESASTNQTSMYLCASSLLAGSNQPQHFGDGTRLSIL.

This sequence joins TRBV30 and TRBJ1-1; 9 bases align to TRBD1. The CDR3 is 13 amino acids. The germline CDR1 and CDR2 sequences are GTSNPN and SVGIG (reference sequence). V dropped 4 bases and J dropped 6; count of bases not matched to a gene: 6. Here the CDR3 DNA reads TGTGCCTGGAACACAGGGGGCCCCGCTGAAGCTTTCTTT. This codes for CAWNTGGPAEAFF.

The chain couples TRBV10-1 to TRBJ1-5, with a tentative D call TRBD1 (6 bases). Germline lookup yields CDR1 WNHNN and CDR2 SYGVQD (reference sequence). With 2 bases removed from V and 4 bases from J, the gap between germline ends came to 15 bases. This CDR3 has 16 amino acids. The chain's CDR3 is CASSEPWDTTNQPQHF. As DNA, the CDR3 is TGCGCCAGCAGTGAGCCGTGGGACACGACGAATCAGCCCCAGCATTTT.